This TCR beta chain was captured in a study of blood T cell repertoires in COVID-19 (dated by TCRdb to 2018 to 2021). A note on the overall study: The collaborator samples originated in the United States, Italy and Spain and spanned the acute and convalescent phases of COVID-19. The material from the prospective study consisted of cDNA or gDNA derived from T cells, B-cell-depleted T cells, or PBMCs. The dataset comprised deeply sampled blood TCRbeta repertoires from subjects exposed to, actively infected with, or recovered from COVID-19. The repertoires were released in a freely available public database intended as a resource for research on the immune response to SARS-CoV-2. Samples came from the ongoing ImmuneRACE study (first 160 participants) plus 1,254 subjects from 6 global collaborators. Nearly every sample came with metadata listing a de-identified subject ID, COVID-19 status, age in years and sex. Where HLA class I and class II types were available, the types were taken from metadata supplied by the sample provider, not from assay-based typing. Study-wide findings and limitations: How much clinical and demographic metadata was included differed by source and by participant, and the metadata was provided uncurated.

According to the germline V gene, CDR1 reads SGHRS and CDR2 reads YFSETQ. Measured from the cysteine to the phenylalanine, the CDR3 is 14 residues long. The kept DNA is CDR3 alone, 42 bases in frame from the first base. V and J lose 0 bases and 5 bases, and a span of 9 bases separates them. Note on this clone: The antigen this receptor binds is unknown. It has no much larger one-base neighbor in the sample; base qualities were not kept.

In Seattle, one collaborating source enrolled patients while the infection was active and tracked those patients longitudinally over the course of disease. Collaborating institutions collected whole blood in K2EDTA tubes following their own protocols. For TCRbeta analysis, collaborators shipped samples as frozen whole blood, isolated PBMCs, or DNA extracted from either of those sample types. TCRbeta CDR3 regions were amplified from genomic DNA by means of the immunoSEQ Assay, a bias-controlled multiplex PCR. Per the authors' processing: Nucleated cell counts per sample were estimated from amplification of reference gene primers within the assay. To quantify the absolute abundance of each unique TCRbeta CDR3 rearrangement, sequence reads were collapsed and filtered. For each sample, productive Simpson clonality was calculated as the square root of Simpson's diversity index over productive rearrangements. TCRdb carries this immuneACCESS record with in-frame sequences only. Its versions omit some clonotypes, under half of them owing to an unresolved V gene in the studies checked, with the rest unexplained. The V and J calls and clone size are taken from that table; D and trimming were inferred from the DNA. Recorded for this sample are fewer than 80,000 clones; less than 90% of them occurred a single time. Approximately 5.8% of the sample is in the top ten clones.

Recombination connected TRBV5-1 to TRBJ1-3; the D gene is possibly TRBD1, with 5 bases matching. The TCR sequence derives from a man of 80 years or more with COVID-19, enrolled during active disease. The sequenced material came from peripheral blood. In nucleotides, the sequence is TGCGCCAGCAGCTTGGGACAGCACCGAAACACCATATATTTT. This sequence encodes CASSLGQHRNTIYF.